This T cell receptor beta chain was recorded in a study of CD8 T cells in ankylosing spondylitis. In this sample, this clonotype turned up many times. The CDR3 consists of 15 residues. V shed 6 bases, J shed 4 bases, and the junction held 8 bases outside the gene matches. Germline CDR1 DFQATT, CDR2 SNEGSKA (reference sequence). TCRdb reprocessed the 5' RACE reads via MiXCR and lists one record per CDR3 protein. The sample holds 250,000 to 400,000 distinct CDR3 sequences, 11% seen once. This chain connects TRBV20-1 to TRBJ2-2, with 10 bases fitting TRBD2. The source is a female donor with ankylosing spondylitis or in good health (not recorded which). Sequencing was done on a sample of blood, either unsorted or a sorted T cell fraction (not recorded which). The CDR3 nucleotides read TGCAGTGCCATGGGACTAGCGAGTTCCACCGGGGAGCTGTTTTTT. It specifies CSAMGLASSTGELFF.